This is a list of T cell receptor beta chains from one sample in a study of OX40 agonist ivuxolimab in advanced cancers. Profiling relied on immunoSEQ multiplex PCR, and the TCRdb table lists in-frame clones only, not all of them. The table lists 35,000 to 45,000 clones, about 90% of them singletons. Sequenced here: CD4+ or CD8+ T cells sorted from blood, sampled in a trial of the OX40 agonist ivuxolimab. The receptor set was obtained from an adult with an advanced solid tumor such as melanoma, head and neck, liver or kidney cancer. Both conserved end residues are part of each CDR3. Fields, in order: D gene, V gene, J gene, CDR3 protein. The D gene is left open where the match is weak.

d_call: NA
v_call: TRBV11-2
j_call: TRBJ2-7
cdr3_aa: CASSSASGHAYEQYF

d_call: TRBD1
v_call: TRBV6-5
j_call: TRBJ1-4
cdr3_aa: CATHRGDSGEKLFF

d_call: TRBD2
v_call: TRBV28
j_call: TRBJ2-1
cdr3_aa: CASPPGSGIGLDEQFF

d_call: TRBD2
v_call: TRBV9
j_call: TRBJ2-7
cdr3_aa: CASSVGASGGYEQYF

d_call: NA
v_call: TRBV4-1
j_call: TRBJ1-4
cdr3_aa: CASSQAAGGYREKLFF

d_call: TRBD2
v_call: TRBV29-1
j_call: TRBJ2-1
cdr3_aa: CSVYGLAASYNEQFF

d_call: NA
v_call: TRBV4-3
j_call: TRBJ2-2
cdr3_aa: CASSQDLHTNTGELFF

d_call: NA
v_call: TRBV5-4
j_call: TRBJ1-1
cdr3_aa: CASSLGIHTEAFF

d_call: TRBD2
v_call: TRBV11-2
j_call: TRBJ2-1
cdr3_aa: CASSLGGGSYNEQFF

d_call: TRBD1
v_call: TRBV6-6
j_call: TRBJ1-2
cdr3_aa: CASSRDRASNYGYTF

d_call: NA
v_call: TRBV4-1
j_call: TRBJ1-2
cdr3_aa: CASSQDRGFYGYTF

d_call: TRBD1
v_call: TRBV9
j_call: TRBJ2-1
cdr3_aa: CASSVGRGTAEQFF

d_call: NA
v_call: TRBV15
j_call: TRBJ2-1
cdr3_aa: CATSRDVAVSNEQFF

d_call: NA
v_call: TRBV7-9
j_call: TRBJ2-7
cdr3_aa: CASSPPGIAYEQYF

d_call: NA
v_call: TRBV4-1
j_call: TRBJ1-2
cdr3_aa: CASSQVGDGYGYTF

d_call: TRBD2
v_call: TRBV5-1
j_call: TRBJ2-1
cdr3_aa: CASSFQTSGSQRNEQFF

d_call: TRBD2
v_call: TRBV7-2
j_call: TRBJ2-7
cdr3_aa: CASSPGLSYSYEQYF

d_call: NA
v_call: TRBV29-1
j_call: TRBJ1-2
cdr3_aa: CSTSGTSYGYTF

d_call: NA
v_call: TRBV7-9
j_call: TRBJ1-1
cdr3_aa: CASSPDWNTEAFF

d_call: NA
v_call: TRBV7-9
j_call: TRBJ2-1
cdr3_aa: CASSLPVLIGDEQFF

d_call: TRBD1
v_call: TRBV4-1
j_call: TRBJ2-7
cdr3_aa: CASSRQTGAAHEQYF

d_call: NA
v_call: TRBV6-5
j_call: TRBJ2-7
cdr3_aa: CASSEGTDYEQYF

d_call: NA
v_call: TRBV7-9
j_call: TRBJ2-7
cdr3_aa: CASTHPNSYEQYF

d_call: NA
v_call: TRBV6-5
j_call: TRBJ1-1
cdr3_aa: CASSFTLIGTNTEAFF

d_call: NA
v_call: TRBV2
j_call: TRBJ1-4
cdr3_aa: CASSEQGLNEKLFF

d_call: TRBD2
v_call: TRBV7-2
j_call: TRBJ2-7
cdr3_aa: CASSLGLAGENIYEQYF

d_call: TRBD1
v_call: TRBV28
j_call: TRBJ1-1
cdr3_aa: CASNLDRAFTEAFF

d_call: TRBD2
v_call: TRBV29-1
j_call: TRBJ2-2
cdr3_aa: CSIRLAESPGELFF

d_call: NA
v_call: TRBV27
j_call: TRBJ1-5
cdr3_aa: CASTVPGRVSNQPQHF

d_call: NA
v_call: TRBV28
j_call: TRBJ2-7
cdr3_aa: CASSTISYEQYF

d_call: TRBD1
v_call: TRBV6-4
j_call: TRBJ2-3
cdr3_aa: CASSDGTGGADTQYF

d_call: NA
v_call: TRBV5-8
j_call: TRBJ1-1
cdr3_aa: CASSGTIMNTEAFF

d_call: NA
v_call: TRBV18
j_call: TRBJ2-1
cdr3_aa: CASSPGNEQFF

d_call: TRBD1
v_call: TRBV5-4
j_call: TRBJ1-2
cdr3_aa: CASTPGQGANGYTF

d_call: TRBD2
v_call: TRBV7-3
j_call: TRBJ2-1
cdr3_aa: CASSREGLAGGDEQFF

d_call: NA
v_call: TRBV30
j_call: TRBJ1-1
cdr3_aa: CAWNQGAEAFF

d_call: TRBD2
v_call: TRBV13
j_call: TRBJ2-3
cdr3_aa: CASSHSLAGGFSDTQYF

d_call: TRBD2
v_call: TRBV6-1
j_call: TRBJ2-5
cdr3_aa: CASSEPAGGLGMETQYF

d_call: NA
v_call: TRBV4-1
j_call: TRBJ1-2
cdr3_aa: CASSPTSGGTNGYTF

d_call: TRBD1
v_call: TRBV4-1
j_call: TRBJ2-6
cdr3_aa: CASSPRTGGDGANVLTF

d_call: NA
v_call: TRBV2
j_call: TRBJ1-4
cdr3_aa: CASSGESIREGKMFF

d_call: TRBD1
v_call: TRBV15
j_call: TRBJ2-7
cdr3_aa: CATSDRDRGIYEQYF

d_call: NA
v_call: TRBV28
j_call: TRBJ1-5
cdr3_aa: CASSLHPLSNQPQHF

d_call: TRBD1
v_call: TRBV2
j_call: TRBJ2-4
cdr3_aa: CASSRQGPNIQYF

d_call: NA
v_call: TRBV29-1
j_call: TRBJ1-4
cdr3_aa: CSVGQSNEKLFF

d_call: TRBD1
v_call: TRBV28
j_call: TRBJ2-5
cdr3_aa: CASSSRDRQETQYF

d_call: NA
v_call: TRBV4-1
j_call: TRBJ2-7
cdr3_aa: CASSQALVYEQYF

d_call: NA
v_call: TRBV27
j_call: TRBJ2-7
cdr3_aa: CASSQGPYEQYF